Included here is one TCR beta chain sequence, with context. The repertoire was sequenced with immunoSEQ multiplex PCR; TCRdb's copy has only in-frame clones and lacks some. Altogether about 110,000 clones are present, around nine tenths being singletons, with the ten largest covering 4.4%. These data belong to a study of control samples from healthy donors and cancer patients. This CDR3 is 13 amino acids long. V shed 0 bases and J shed 5 bases, with 4 bases lying between them. Looked up from germline, CDR1 is SSHAT and CDR2 is FNYEAQ (reference sequence). The V call is TRBV7-7, the J call TRBJ1-4, with D uncertain. The receptor comes from a human donor in good health. The donor label of this sample is uncertain. What was sequenced was blood. This CDR3 is CASSLAGNEKLFF. CDR3 coding DNA: TGTGCCAGCAGCTTAGCTGGAAATGAAAAACTGTTTTTT.